Below, 20 T cell receptor beta chains from the same sample are listed, as sequenced in a study of metastatic and nonmetastatic thyroid tumors. Not a single patient had been given any form of treatment at any point before undergoing thyroid surgery. TCRdb re-called the PCR reads through MiXCR. The sample consists of approximately 20,000 clones, approximately 14% of them appearing once. Material for sequencing was blood. Receptors were obtained from a female donor with papillary thyroid cancer or a benign thyroid nodule (not recorded which). Some clones in this sample may be carry-over from other donors' samples.

This clone was recorded many times. The chain has TRBV29-1 and TRBJ2-3; D is perhaps TRBD1 (5 bases). Trimming removed 3 bases from V and 1 base from J, with 14 bases in between. Germline V gene lookup returns CDR1 SQVTM and CDR2 ANQGSEA. The CDR3 covers 15 residues. The CDR3 region is CSVERMGLRTDTQYF. The CDR3 nucleotides are TGCAGCGTTGAGAGAATGGGGCTACGCACAGATACGCAGTATTTT.

This clone has a count of ten or more. A junction boundary mismatches the germline segment, possibly from a read error. This sequence joins TRBV10-3 and TRBJ2-7; D uncertain. The CDR3 has 9 residues. The germline V gene encodes CDR1 ENHRY and CDR2 SYGVKD. The CDR3 spells CAIRGRTPF. CDR3 in DNA: TGTGCCATCAGGGGTCGCACCCCATTC.

The rearrangement joins TRBV7-3 to TRBJ2-3, with 14 bases fitting TRBD2. The CDR3 is made up of 17 amino acids. Looked up from germline, CDR1 is SGHTA and CDR2 is FQGTGA. Unmatched junction bases numbered 6, after V lost 5 bases and J lost 2 bases. The CDR3, as DNA: TGTGCCAGCAGCCCCGGGACTAGCGGGGGCCCCACAGATACGCAGTATTTT. It yields the protein CASSPGTSGGPTDTQYF.

This clone was counted between two and nine times. J is TRBJ2-1 and V is TRBV10-3; D possibly corresponds to TRBD2 (6 bases). Germline lookup yields CDR1 ENHRY and CDR2 SYGVKD. CDR3 length equals 15 residues. V lost 2 bases and J lost 10, with 18 bases in between. The CDR3 reads CAISEREPPLGEQFF. Written as DNA, the CDR3 is TGTGCCATCAGTGAGCGGGAGCCCCCCTTAGGGGAGCAGTTCTTC.

This clone was seen ten or more times. The same CDR3 can be traced to other DNA sequences in this sample. The chain recombines TRBV28 with TRBJ2-1; D is undetermined. CDR3 length: 15 residues. From germline, CDR1 is MDHEN and CDR2 SYDVKM. The germline V and J ends were trimmed by 3 bases and 4 bases, with 13 bases remaining between them. The DNA of the CDR3 is TGTGCCAGCAGTTTGGTAGGTGCAGGATACAATGAGCAGTTCTTC. As protein: CASSLVGAGYNEQFF.

This clone was recorded many times. The CDR3 sequence: CASSFGSRAFF. CDR3 coding DNA: TGTGCCAGCAGCTTCGGTTCGAGGGCTTTCTTT. The rearrangement joins TRBV5-6 to TRBJ1-1; D not resolved. The CDR3 consists of 11 residues. In germline, CDR1 is SGHDT, CDR2 YYEEEE. V was shortened by 2 bases and J by 11 bases, with 10 bases between the two germline ends.

The V gene is TRBV30, the J gene TRBJ2-1, with TRBD2 matching over 8 bases. V trimming: 0 bases; J trimming: 7 bases; junction bases outside the gene matches: 8. Germline values: CDR1 GTSNPN, CDR2 SVGIG (reference sequence). The CDR3 is 15 residues long. The CDR3 sequence is CAWSVRLAGKNEQFF. In DNA form, the CDR3 reads TGTGCCTGGAGTGTACGGCTAGCGGGTAAAAATGAGCAGTTCTTC.

Many counts were recorded for this clone. This chain connects TRBV5-1 to TRBJ2-7, with 8 bases aligning to TRBD2. The length of the CDR3 is 15 residues. In germline, CDR1 is SGHRS, CDR2 YFSETQ. Trimming at V came to 1 base and at J to 0 bases, leaving 3 bases not matched to a gene. The DNA of the CDR3 is TGCGCCAGCAGCTTGACGGGGGGGAGCTCCTACGAGCAGTACTTC. This encodes CASSLTGGSSYEQYF.

This clone was observed at least ten times. The chain uses TRBV28 and TRBJ2-1; the match to TRBD2 covers 10 bases. Losses at the gene ends were 8 bases for V and 3 bases for J; bases not matched to a gene: 4. There are 14 residues in the CDR3. CDR1 is MDHEN and CDR2 is SYDVKM in the germline V gene. The CDR3 region is CASLASGGYNEQFF. CDR3 sequence (DNA): TGTGCCAGCCTGGCTAGCGGGGGCTACAATGAGCAGTTCTTC.

Comment on this clone: This sample includes further DNA sequences coding for the same CDR3. The chain links TRBV5-1 to TRBJ2-3; perhaps TRBD1 as D (5 bases). The CDR3 contains 15 residues. Trimming took 4 bases from V and 3 from J, leaving 15 bases between them. Germline values: CDR1 SGHRS, CDR2 YFSETQ. The CDR3 spells CASSERQTGTDTQYF. DNA of the CDR3: TGCGCCAGCAGCGAGAGACAGACCGGTACAGATACGCAGTATTTT.

This clone appeared many times. This chain connects TRBV28 to TRBJ2-6, with a weak D call TRBD1 (5 bases). The V gene's germline CDR1 is MDHEN and CDR2 SYDVKM. V shed 4 bases and J shed 4 bases, with 26 bases lying between them. There are 20 residues in the CDR3. The CDR3 region has the DNA TGTGCCAGCAGTTCCCCCTCCTACTCTAACCTACAGGCCGGGGCCAACGTCCTGACTTTC. This gives the protein CASSSPSYSNLQAGANVLTF.

This clone was seen many times. The V call is TRBV19, the J call TRBJ2-2; the D is unclear. This CDR3 has 14 amino acids. Trimming shortened V by 6 bases and J by 1 base, and 9 bases separated the two germline ends. CDR1 is LNHDA, CDR2 SQIVND, per germline (reference sequence). The CDR3 loop is CASSLGVNTGELFF. The CDR3 region has the DNA TGTGCCAGTAGCCTTGGGGTGAACACCGGGGAGCTGTTTTTT.

As to this clone: A much bigger clone sits one base away, suggesting this may be a read error. The sample has other DNA sequences that encode this CDR3 too. The V and J genes are TRBV7-9 and TRBJ2-5; no firm D call. This CDR3 has 12 residues. Germline CDR1 SEHNR, CDR2 FQNEAQ (reference sequence). V gave up 3 bases and J gave up 4 bases, with 6 bases separating them. This CDR3 is CASSFNRETQYF. CDR3 sequence (DNA): TGTGCCAGCAGCTTTAATAGAGAGACCCAGTACTTC.

Many counts were recorded for this clone. CDR3 DNA sequence: TGCGCCAGCAGCCAGGGCCGGGGGACCTACGAGCAGTACTTC. This encodes CASSQGRGTYEQYF. The V and J genes are TRBV5-1 and TRBJ2-7; the D gene is possibly TRBD2 (6 bases). This CDR3 has 14 residues. The V end lost 4 bases, the J end lost 2 bases, and 13 bases lay between the germline ends. Germline V gene data show CDR1 as SGHRS and CDR2 as YFSETQ.

This clone came up a few times. The rearrangement uses TRBV12-3 or TRBV12-4 and TRBJ2-7; a possible D gene is TRBD1 (6 bases). V lost 5 bases and J 3 bases, leaving 14 bases between the germline ends. The CDR3 covers 14 residues. This CDR3 reads CASSVTGGGYEQYF. As DNA, the CDR3 is TGTGCCAGCAGTGTGACAGGTGGGGGCTACGAGCAGTACTTC.

The chain joins TRBV6-1 to TRBJ2-2; 7 bases map to TRBD1. The germline V gene encodes CDR1 MNHNS and CDR2 SASEGT. This CDR3 region has 14 residues. Unmatched junction bases numbered 4, after V lost 6 bases and J lost 3 bases. CDR3 region: CASRGTDYTGELFF. The CDR3 DNA reads as TGTGCCAGCAGGGGGACAGACTACACCGGGGAGCTGTTTTTT.

The CDR3: CASSISEGETQYF. As DNA, the CDR3 is TGTGCCAGCAGTATAAGCGAGGGGGAGACCCAGTACTTC. The chain has TRBV11-3 and TRBJ2-5; D tentatively reads TRBD1 or TRBD2 (5 bases each). Trimming removed 6 bases at V and 5 bases at J, with 13 bases between. This CDR3 spans 13 amino acids. Germline V gene data show CDR1 as SGHNT and CDR2 as YENEEA. Using reference TRBV11-3 and TRBJ2-5 for the parts outside the CDR3, the full variable domain is EAGVVQSPRYKIIEKKQPVAFWCNPISGHNTLYWYLQNLGQGPELLIRYENEEAVDDSQLPKDRFSAERLKGVDSTLKIQPAELGDSAVYLCASSISEGETQYFGPGTRLLVL.

This clone appeared many times. The rearrangement joins TRBV3-1 to TRBJ1-1, with 8 bases fitting TRBD1. Trimming took 2 bases from V and 8 from J; bases not matched to a gene: 1. This CDR3 has 12 amino acids. Germline assignment: CDR1 LGHDT and CDR2 YNNKEL (reference sequence). CDR3 bases: TGTGCCAGCAGCCAATACAGGGGGGAAGCTTTCTTT. Translation: CASSQYRGEAFF.

About this clone itself: A much more abundant neighbour one base away suggests this may be a read error. V usage is TRBV10-3 and J usage is TRBJ2-5, with D possibly being TRBD1 (5 bases). Germline lookup yields CDR1 ENHRY and CDR2 SYGVKD. The CDR3 totals 15 residues. DNA of the CDR3: TGTGCCATCAGTGAAGGGCAGGGTGGAAAAGAGAACCAGTACTTC. Protein: CAISEGQGGKENQYF.

The chain is built from TRBV4-1 and TRBJ1-5; D remains unclear. Trimming took off 1 base at V and 9 bases at J, with 19 bases between the two ends. The CDR3 is 16 residues long. Germline V gives CDR1 MGHRA, CDR2 YSYEKL. CDR3 nucleotide sequence: TGCGCCAGCAGCCAAGTGGATATGGGTTTCTATGGGCCCCAGCATTTT. Protein sequence: CASSQVDMGFYGPQHF.